The 24 T cell receptor beta chains below were found in one sample sequenced in a study of T cell repertoires in urothelial bladder cancer. Clones were read by immunoSEQ multiplex PCR, and TCRdb kept only the in-frame ones, dropping some. This table holds about 9,000 clones, roughly 58% found once. Sequenced sample: tumor-infiltrating cells from bladder cancer. Receptors originate from a human donor with urothelial carcinoma.

In this sample, this clone is medium-sized. The J gene is TRBJ2-1, the V gene TRBV2; the D gene is possibly TRBD2 (6 bases). The CDR3 runs to 15 residues. Germline loops: CDR1 SNHLY, CDR2 FYNNEI. V lost 4 bases and J 0 bases, leaving 10 bases between the germline ends. The CDR3 DNA sequence: TGTGCCAGCAGTGTGGAGGGAAGCTCCTACAATGAGCAGTTCTTC. This translates into CASSVEGSSYNEQFF.

This chain joins TRBV5-1 and TRBJ1-2, with a tentative D call TRBD1 (6 bases). Looked up from germline, CDR1 is SGHRS and CDR2 is YFSETQ. V dropped 0 bases and J dropped 0 bases, with 15 bases sitting between them. The CDR3 covers 17 residues. CDR3 amino acids: CASSLGGQRQSNYGYTF. Written as DNA, the CDR3 is TGCGCCAGCAGCTTGGGCGGACAGCGTCAGTCTAACTATGGCTACACCTTC.

The chain uses TRBV21-1 and TRBJ1-1. TRBV21-1 counts as a pseudogene. The CDR3 runs 13 residues. DNA of the CDR3: TGTGCCAGCAGGGATGGGCGGGACACTGAAGCTTTCTTT. Amino acid sequence: CASRDGRDTEAFF.

The chain uses TRBV19 and TRBJ2-2; D remains ambiguous. This CDR3 is built from 16 residues. CDR1 and CDR2 (germline): LNHDA, SQIVND (reference sequence). The V end lost 2 bases, the J end lost 1 base, and 11 bases lay between the germline ends. This CDR3 is CASSIPSGGNTGELFF. The CDR3 DNA follows: TGTGCCAGTAGTATACCCTCCGGTGGGAACACCGGGGAGCTGTTTTTT.

By sample fraction, this clone is medium-sized (0.01 to 0.1%). The J gene is TRBJ1-3, the V gene TRBV5-1; 9 nucleotides line up with TRBD1. Germline V gene lookup returns CDR1 SGHRS and CDR2 YFSETQ. The CDR3 runs 14 residues. V lost 3 bases and J lost 6; bases outside the gene matches: 4. The CDR3 coding sequence is TGCGCCAGCAGCTCGACAGGGGGTGAAAACACCATATATTTT. Protein: CASSSTGGENTIYF.

On this clone: Just one base apart from a much larger clone, this may be a read error. Other nucleotide sequences in the sample specify the same CDR3. The gene calls are TRBV4-1 and TRBJ1-1, with D maybe TRBD1 (6 bases). There are 13 residues in the CDR3. V dropped 1 base and J dropped 9 bases, with 12 bases sitting between them. CDR1 is MGHRA and CDR2 is YSYEKL in the germline V gene. CDR3 protein: CASSQATGGKAFF. For the CDR3, the DNA is TGCGCCAGCAGCCAAGCGACGGGGGGCAAAGCTTTCTTT.

This clone was detected only a few times. CDR3 region: CASSLTYEQYF. The DNA of the CDR3 is TGTGCCAGCAGCTTAACCTACGAGCAGTACTTC. The chain joins TRBV7-2 to TRBJ2-7; D remains unclear. The V end was cut by 2 bases, the J end by 2 bases, with 1 base between. Germline V gives CDR1 SGHTA, CDR2 FQGNSA. This CDR3 is built from 11 residues.

CDR3 protein: CATSVGQTNSPLHF. For the CDR3, the DNA is TGTGCCACCAGCGTGGGTCAAACTAATTCACCCCTCCACTTT. The chain recombines TRBV15 with TRBJ1-6; D gene unclear. With 5 bases removed from V and 6 bases from J, the gap between germline ends came to 11 bases. In germline, CDR1 is LNHNV, CDR2 YYDKDF (reference sequence). This CDR3 has 14 amino acids.

This chain connects TRBV10-3 to TRBJ2-7; a possible D gene is TRBD2 (7 bases). The V end lost 2 bases, the J end lost 5 bases, and 19 bases lay between the germline ends. Germline lookup yields CDR1 ENHRY and CDR2 SYGVKD. The CDR3 has 16 amino acids. In DNA form, the CDR3 reads TGTGCCATCAGTGAGAATCTGGGGAGGGGGGGCGACGAGCAGTACTTC. It yields the protein CAISENLGRGGDEQYF.

This clone has only a few counts. V and J are TRBV6-4 and TRBJ1-2; D perhaps matches TRBD1 (6 bases). V dropped 6 bases and J dropped 8 bases, with 16 bases sitting between them. Germline V gene sequence: CDR1 MRHNA, CDR2 SNTAGT. The CDR3 runs to 13 residues. Written as DNA, the CDR3 is TGTGCCAGCAGCGGAGGGGGGTCTAGCGGCTACACCTTC. This sequence encodes CASSGGGSSGYTF.

V usage is TRBV2 and J usage is TRBJ2-7, with D perhaps matching TRBD1 (6 bases). The V and J ends lost 10 bases and 1 base respectively, with 11 bases between them. This CDR3 has 12 residues. In germline, CDR1 is SNHLY, CDR2 FYNNEI. The CDR3 loop reads CATGTLSYEQYF. The DNA of the CDR3 is TGTGCCACCGGGACACTTTCCTACGAGCAGTACTTC.

This rearrangement joins TRBV7-2 to TRBJ2-2; 9 nucleotides agree with TRBD1. V lost 1 base and J lost 7; bases outside the gene matches: 7. Germline CDR1 SGHTA, CDR2 FQGNSA. This CDR3 spans 16 amino acids. In nucleotides, the CDR3 is TGTGCCAGCAGCTTAGACCCCGGGACAGGGCTCGGGGAGCTGTTTTTT. Translating it yields CASSLDPGTGLGELFF.

This chain joins TRBV7-2 and TRBJ2-3, with a weak D call TRBD1 (6 bases). Deletions cut 5 bases from V and 5 bases from J, with 11 bases between. This CDR3 has 13 residues. Looked up from germline, CDR1 is SGHTA and CDR2 is FQGNSA. The CDR3 bases are TGTGCCAGCAGCCCACAGGGTCAAGATACGCAGTATTTT. Translated, it gives CASSPQGQDTQYF.

This clone was seen more than once but under ten times. The gene calls are TRBV10-3 and TRBJ1-2; TRBD1 matches 8 bases. Germline CDR1 and CDR2: ENHRY and SYGVKD. V gave up 5 bases and J gave up 3 bases; unmatched junction bases: 5. The CDR3 consists of 14 residues. The CDR3 loop is CAISTGGAHYGYTF. The DNA for the CDR3 is TGTGCCATCAGTACAGGGGGAGCGCACTATGGCTACACCTTC.

The genes are TRBV12-5 and TRBJ2-1, with D perhaps given as TRBD1 or TRBD2 (6 bases each). Germline CDR1 is LGHNT and CDR2 is FRNRAP. The length of the CDR3 is 14 residues. The V end was cut by 1 base, the J end by 7 bases, with 11 bases between. The CDR3 spells CASGLGTGTNEQFF. CDR3 nucleotide sequence: TGTGCTAGTGGTTTGGGAACAGGGACTAATGAGCAGTTCTTC.

The table lists this clone with a few counts. The genes are TRBV21-1 and TRBJ2-4; no check of the table's D call, TRBD2, against the DNA was made. TRBV21-1 is a listed pseudogene. The CDR3 is made up of 16 amino acids. For the CDR3, the DNA is TGTGCCAGCAGCAAGGGGGGAGAGGCCTCAATGTACATTCAGTACTTC. Amino acid sequence: CASSKGGEASMYIQYF.

CDR3 protein: CASSYARGLGPYEQYF. The CDR3 coding sequence is TGTGCCAGCAGTTACGCTAGGGGGTTGGGGCCCTACGAGCAGTACTTC. The rearrangement joins TRBV6-5 to TRBJ2-7, with D maybe TRBD1 (6 bases). The CDR3 extends over 16 amino acids. Trimming took 2 bases from V and 2 from J, leaving 16 bases between them. Germline-derived CDR1 and CDR2 are MNHEY and SVGAGI.

The CDR3 DNA reads TGTGCCAGCATCCTCGCCGGGATTACGCAGTATTTT. Translated: CASILAGITQYF. The chain uses TRBV5-8 and TRBJ2-3, with TRBD2 as a possible D gene (5 bases). The germline CDR1 and CDR2 sequences are SGHTS and YDEGEE. This CDR3 is 12 amino acids long. V lost 6 bases and J lost 8, with 13 bases in between.

Within the sample, this clone is hyperexpanded. The genes are TRBV27 and TRBJ1-3, with D maybe TRBD1 (5 bases). Germline-derived CDR1 and CDR2 are MNHEY and SMNVEV (reference sequence). V dropped 3 bases and J dropped 0 bases, with 6 bases sitting between them. This CDR3 comprises 14 residues. The CDR3 region has the DNA TGTGCCAGCAGTTTTCAGGGCTCTGGAAACACCATATATTTT. Protein: CASSFQGSGNTIYF.

The V and J genes are TRBV9 and TRBJ1-6, with D maybe TRBD1 (6 bases). The germline V and J ends were trimmed by 2 bases and 7 bases, with 13 bases remaining between them. The CDR3 extends over 15 amino acids. Germline CDR1 reads SGDLS; CDR2 reads YYNGEE. This CDR3 reads CASSVGARPNSPLHF. CDR3 nucleotides: TGTGCCAGCAGCGTGGGGGCTAGGCCAAATTCACCCCTCCACTTT.

The chain couples TRBV4-2 to TRBJ1-2, with D possibly matching TRBD1 (6 bases). V was trimmed by 5 bases and J by 8 bases, leaving 18 bases between them. This CDR3 comprises 14 residues. Germline CDR1 and CDR2: LGHNA and YNFKEQ. CDR3 protein: CASSLSQGLGGYTF. The DNA for the CDR3 is TGTGCCAGCAGCTTGTCACAGGGCCTGGGGGGCTACACCTTC.

The genes are TRBV6-6 and TRBJ1-1; no definite D call. Germline CDR1 reads MNHNY; CDR2 reads SVGAGI (reference sequence). V was trimmed by 7 bases and J by 4 bases, leaving 19 bases between them. The CDR3 totals 15 residues. The CDR3 DNA sequence: TGTGCCAGCAAGGGCGGAACAGAGGTTAGCACTGAAGCTTTCTTT. Its translation: CASKGGTEVSTEAFF.

The chain has TRBV18 and TRBJ1-1; D remains unclear. From germline, CDR1 is KGHSH and CDR2 LQKENI. The CDR3 has 13 amino acids. Trimming removed 6 bases from V and 3 bases from J, with 11 bases in between. The CDR3 loop is CASSNHFYTEAFF. Written as DNA, the CDR3 is TGTGCCAGCTCCAACCACTTCTACACTGAAGCTTTCTTT.

The chain is built from TRBV5-4 and TRBJ2-3; D might be TRBD2 (6 bases). Germline assignment: CDR1 SGHNT and CDR2 YYREEE (reference sequence). V was clipped by 0 bases and J by 4 bases, with 12 bases between them. This CDR3 spans 15 amino acids. This CDR3 is CASSLGDWGADTQYF. The CDR3 bases are TGTGCCAGCAGCTTGGGGGACTGGGGGGCAGATACGCAGTATTTT.